This T cell receptor (beta chain) was retrieved from a study of T cells in Graves' hyperthyroidism and ophthalmopathy. The germline V gene encodes CDR1 LNHNV and CDR2 YYDKDF (reference sequence). The CDR3 runs to 16 residues. V was clipped by 0 bases and J by 7 bases, with 18 bases between them. Study-level findings and limits: Model predictions of ophthalmopathy came a median around 6.5 months before onset.

As for this clonotype: No antigen is known for it.

The TCR beta CDR3 regions underwent amplification using RNA transcripts as the source. First-round RT-PCR with HTBI primers amplified the TCR CDR3 region. TCRdb processed the multiplex PCR reads anew with MiXCR; each CDR3 protein has one entry. Of about 640,000 distinct CDR3 sequences listed, about 45% are singletons. The clonotype comes from an adult man with Graves' disease, either hyperthyroidism or ophthalmopathy (not recorded which). Sample: peripheral blood or thyroid tissue (not recorded which). The chain has TRBV15 and TRBJ1-2; perhaps TRBD1 as D (6 bases). The CDR3: CATSRDSGALASGYTF. For the CDR3, the DNA is TGTGCCACCAGCAGAGACTCAGGGGCCCTGGCATCTGGCTACACCTTC.